The clone carrying this T cell receptor beta chain appeared a few times. Its antigen is unidentified. This specimen belongs to a study of cytomegalovirus exposure and HLA in healthy donors. Findings and limits, study-wide: Most TCR beta V segments were productive about 87% or about 30% of the time in an earlier analysis. High sensitivity and specificity were reportedly achieved when the classifier diagnosed cytomegalovirus status. Immune exposure information available was restricted to CMV serostatus.

Germline CDR1 is KGHSH and CDR2 is LQKENI. Trimming pared 5 bases from V and 1 base from J, leaving 14 bases between. This CDR3 is built from 16 residues. PCR was performed using 60 Vbeta and 13 Jbeta primers. In the authors' methods: Around 76 million unique TCR beta chains, roughly 11 million shared, were counted in a later analysis. TCRdb's copy holds only in-frame clones and misses some; the assay was immunoSEQ multiplex PCR. V and J calls and clone size are copied from that table; D and trimming were computed from the DNA. This repertoire shows hundreds of thousands of clones, about 80% found once; its top ten account for over 0.55%.

The source is a man between 18 and 29 years old in good health and CMV-seronegative. This rearrangement joins TRBV18 to TRBJ2-2; D gene unclear. Sequencing used PBMCs. In nucleotides, the CDR3 is TGTGCCAGCTCAATGATGGTCCGGGTGAACACCGGGGAGCTGTTTTTT. This codes for CASSMMVRVNTGELFF.